Listed here are 20 T cell receptor beta chains from one sample, sequenced in a study of cytomegalovirus exposure and HLA in healthy donors. 13 Jbeta primers and 60 Vbeta primers were used for the PCR. Produced via immunoSEQ multiplex PCR; TCRdb's table is partial and in-frame only. This sample carries 90,000 to 100,000 clones, with roughly 3% going to the ten biggest clones. Material: PBMCs. The receptors shown here come from a woman in her 30s in good health and CMV-seronegative.

The gene calls are TRBV5-1 and TRBJ1-1; TRBD1 matches 7 bases. The germline CDR1 and CDR2 sequences are SGHRS and YFSETQ. V shed 2 bases and J 4 bases; nucleotides not matched to a gene: 5. The CDR3 length is 14 residues. The CDR3 DNA is TGCGCCAGCAGCTTATACAGGGGCGGCACTGAAGCTTTCTTT. It is translated as CASSLYRGGTEAFF. Variable domain in full (rest from reference TRBV5-1 and TRBJ1-1): KAGVTQTPRYLIKTRGQQVTLSCSPISGHRSVSWYQQTPGQGLQFLFEYFSETQRNKGNFPGRFSGRQFSNSRSEMNVSTLELGDSALYLCASSLYRGGTEAFFGQGTRLTVV.

The rearrangement uses TRBV11-1 and TRBJ2-7; tentatively, D is TRBD1 (6 bases). The CDR3 totals 13 residues. The germline gives CDR1 SGHAT, CDR2 FQDESV (reference sequence). V lost 5 bases to trimming and J lost 2 bases, with 10 bases between them. The CDR3 DNA sequence: TGTGCCAGCAGCAAGACAGGAGCCTACGAGCAGTACTTC. This gives the protein CASSKTGAYEQYF.

The chain couples TRBV28 to TRBJ2-7; 7 nucleotides match TRBD1. Trimming removed 6 bases from V and 4 bases from J; junction bases left unmatched: 9. The germline V gene has CDR1 MDHEN and CDR2 SYDVKM. This CDR3 is built from 14 residues. As DNA, the CDR3 is TGTGCCAGCAGCCCAACAGGGGACCATTACGAGCAGTACTTC. Protein product: CASSPTGDHYEQYF.

In regard to this clone: Additional DNA sequences in this sample encode the identical CDR3. V is TRBV9 and J is TRBJ2-2, with TRBD1 matching over 8 bases. The CDR3 sequence is 15 residues long. Germline CDR1 SGDLS, CDR2 YYNGEE. The J segment lost 7 bases and the V segment lost 2 bases, leaving 7 bases of the junction unmatched. CDR3 protein: CASSVGQGADGELFF. DNA for the CDR3: TGTGCCAGCAGCGTCGGGCAGGGGGCCGACGGGGAGCTGTTTTTT.

The rearrangement joins TRBV7-9 to TRBJ2-7; maybe TRBD2 (5 bases). This CDR3 has 14 residues. With 2 bases removed from V and 0 bases from J, the gap between germline ends came to 8 bases. The V gene's germline CDR1 is SEHNR and CDR2 FQNEAQ (reference sequence). CDR3 residues: CASSLWENSYEQYF. The CDR3, as DNA: TGTGCCAGCAGCTTATGGGAGAACTCCTACGAGCAGTACTTC.

The chain carries TRBV29-1 and TRBJ2-3; D is uncertain. Looked up from germline, CDR1 is SQVTM and CDR2 is ANQGSEA. The CDR3 runs 15 residues. Between the trimmed V and J ends, which lost 2 bases and 5 bases, there was a span of 17 bases. CDR3 amino acids: CSVERLLPPGDTQYF. CDR3 coding DNA: TGCAGCGTTGAAAGACTCCTACCGCCGGGAGATACGCAGTATTTT.

V is TRBV4-1 and J is TRBJ1-2; a weak D match, TRBD1 (6 bases). With 1 base removed from V and 6 bases from J, the gap between germline ends came to 15 bases. The CDR3 is made up of 15 amino acids. Germline assignment: CDR1 MGHRA and CDR2 YSYEKL. CDR3 DNA: TGCGCCAGCAGCCAAGGACCGGGACATTCGAATGGCTACACCTTC. It specifies CASSQGPGHSNGYTF.

V gene TRBV28 combines with J gene TRBJ1-3; D gene uncertain. Trimming shortened V by 3 bases and J by 6 bases, and 3 bases separated the two germline ends. The CDR3 is 11 amino acids. Per the germline V gene, CDR1 is MDHEN and CDR2 is SYDVKM. CDR3 region: CASSFKNTIYF. CDR3 bases: TGTGCCAGCAGTTTTAAAAACACCATATATTTT.

The chain couples TRBV28 to TRBJ1-3; 10 nucleotides align to TRBD1. The CDR3 sequence is 16 residues long. Germline trimming cut 4 bases from V and 4 bases from J; bases unmatched to any gene: 7. Germline-derived CDR1 and CDR2 are MDHEN and SYDVKM. For the CDR3, the DNA is TGTGCCAGCAGTTCCCCCGGGACAGGGGAAGGAAACACCATATATTTT. Translation: CASSSPGTGEGNTIYF.

This chain joins TRBV6-1 and TRBJ2-3; the D gene is possibly TRBD1 (6 bases). Per germline, CDR1 MNHNS and CDR2 SASEGT. V gave up 9 bases and J gave up 1 base, with 14 bases separating them. The CDR3 length is 14 residues. The CDR3 sequence: CASAQGARTDTQYF. The DNA for the CDR3 is TGTGCCAGTGCACAGGGAGCTCGCACAGATACGCAGTATTTT.

The genes are TRBV29-1 and TRBJ2-7, with D possibly being TRBD1 (5 bases). The CDR3 runs to 13 residues. Germline CDR1 SQVTM, CDR2 ANQGSEA. Between the trimmed V and J ends, which lost 3 bases and 1 base, there was a span of 10 bases. The CDR3 is CSVELQGSYEQYF. The DNA of the CDR3 is TGCAGCGTTGAGTTGCAGGGATCCTACGAGCAGTACTTC.

For this clone: Other DNA sequences in the same sample also yield this CDR3. The chain uses TRBV5-1 and TRBJ2-7; 12 bases agree with TRBD1. The CDR3 consists of 15 residues. Germline lookup yields CDR1 SGHRS and CDR2 YFSETQ. V shed 7 bases and J 4 bases; nucleotides not matched to a gene: 9. CDR3 coding DNA: TGCGCCAGCGGGCCCGGGACAGGGGGCTCGTACGAGCAGTACTTC. Translating gives CASGPGTGGSYEQYF. The full variable domain, in which reference TRBV5-1 and TRBJ2-7 provide the parts outside the CDR3, is KAGVTQTPRYLIKTRGQQVTLSCSPISGHRSVSWYQQTPGQGLQFLFEYFSETQRNKGNFPGRFSGRQFSNSRSEMNVSTLELGDSALYLCASGPGTGGSYEQYFGPGTRLTVT.

This chain joins TRBV12-5 and TRBJ1-1; no clear D. Germline values: CDR1 LGHNT, CDR2 FRNRAP. The V gene lost 7 bases and the J gene lost 3 bases, with 9 bases spanning the gap. CDR3 size: 12 residues. CDR3 bases: TGTGCTAGTGCCGGGAGGGACACTGAAGCTTTCTTT. Translated: CASAGRDTEAFF.

This rearrangement joins TRBV10-3 to TRBJ1-1; D possibly corresponds to TRBD1 (6 bases). The V and J ends lost 11 bases and 4 bases respectively, with 14 bases between them. The CDR3 totals 12 residues. The V gene's germline CDR1 is ENHRY and CDR2 SYGVKD. DNA for the CDR3: TGTGCCGCACAGGGATACGGCACTGAAGCTTTCTTT. The encoded protein is CAAQGYGTEAFF.

The chain has TRBV4-2 and TRBJ1-2; TRBD1 might be the D (5 bases). V lost 0 bases, J lost 3 bases, and 14 bases lay in between. CDR1 is LGHNA, CDR2 YNFKEQ, per germline. The CDR3 has 16 residues. The CDR3 nucleotides are TGTGCCAGCAGCCAAGATGGGGCAGGGCCGGACTATGGCTACACCTTC. It is translated as CASSQDGAGPDYGYTF.

The J gene is TRBJ2-3, the V gene TRBV7-2; 9 bases align to TRBD2. The ends lost 2 bases at V and 6 bases at J; junction bases unmatched: 15. The germline V gene encodes CDR1 SGHTA and CDR2 FQGNSA. The CDR3 runs to 18 residues. The CDR3 DNA reads TGTGCCAGCAGCTTAACGTCTAGCGGGGCCCTGGTTGGGGATACGCAGTATTTT. Its protein product is CASSLTSSGALVGDTQYF.

This chain joins TRBV14 and TRBJ1-4; D not certain. This CDR3 has 14 residues. Germline V gives CDR1 SGHDN, CDR2 FVKESK. Trimming took off 2 bases at V and 7 bases at J, with 11 bases between the two ends. The DNA of the CDR3 is TGTGCCAGCAGCCAAAGAACGATGAGTGAAAAACTGTTTTTT. Protein: CASSQRTMSEKLFF.

Comment on this clone: One end of the junction fails to match germline, which may point to a read error. This same CDR3 is encoded by further DNA sequences in the sample. The chain links TRBV11-3 to TRBJ1-1; D unclear. This CDR3 is built from 13 residues. The germline CDR1 and CDR2 sequences are SGHNT and YENEEA. CDR3 bases: TGTGCCAGTAGCTTAGACGGGGATACTGAAGCTTTCTTT. Residues: CASSLDGDTEAFF.

J is TRBJ2-5 and V is TRBV7-9; 10 nucleotides align to TRBD1. The J call is doubtful: the DNA matches TRBJ2-7 better. CDR1 and CDR2 from the germline V gene are SEHNR and FQNEAQ (reference sequence). The CDR3 loop spans 14 amino acids. CDR3 protein: CASSRDRGPYEQYF. The CDR3 nucleotides read TGTGCCAGCAGTCGGGACAGGGGTCCCTACGAGCAGTACTTC.

The rearrangement uses TRBV19 and TRBJ2-5; D is unresolved. Trimming took 8 bases from V and 3 from J, leaving 13 bases between them. This CDR3 has 13 amino acids. Germline V CDR1 and CDR2: LNHDA, SQIVND (reference sequence). CDR3 protein: CASSVNKKETQYF. CDR3 DNA sequence: TGTGCCAGTTCAGTGAACAAAAAAGAGACCCAGTACTTC.